This TCR beta chain is from a study of T cells in Graves' hyperthyroidism and ophthalmopathy. Study results and caveats: Researchers found most expanded thyroid clonotypes above 0.001 in blood as well.

The table lists this clonotype with many counts. Its matching antigen is unknown. Authors of the study amplified TCR beta CDR3 regions from RNA transcripts. In the first-round RT-PCR of the TCR CDR3, the HTBI primer set was used. TCRdb fed the multiplex PCR reads into MiXCR, producing one record per CDR3 protein. Counted here are 550,000 to 850,000 distinct CDR3 sequences, approximately 18% occurring once; the ten biggest clones make up 16%. Clinical symptoms, serum thyroxine, TRAb, thyroid ultrasound and orbital computed tomography established diagnosis. Sequencing input: blood. The receptor's source is a woman aged 45 to 65 with Graves' hyperthyroidism that later progressed to Graves' ophthalmopathy.

CDR3 nucleotide sequence: TGCGCCAGCAGCCCCACCACTAGCGGGATAACAGATACGCAGTATTTT. Protein product: CASSPTTSGITDTQYF. The chain recombines TRBV5-1 with TRBJ2-3; 10 bases map to TRBD2. CDR3 length equals 16 residues. Germline V gives CDR1 SGHRS, CDR2 YFSETQ. V shed 4 bases, J shed 3 bases, and the junction held 8 bases outside the gene matches.